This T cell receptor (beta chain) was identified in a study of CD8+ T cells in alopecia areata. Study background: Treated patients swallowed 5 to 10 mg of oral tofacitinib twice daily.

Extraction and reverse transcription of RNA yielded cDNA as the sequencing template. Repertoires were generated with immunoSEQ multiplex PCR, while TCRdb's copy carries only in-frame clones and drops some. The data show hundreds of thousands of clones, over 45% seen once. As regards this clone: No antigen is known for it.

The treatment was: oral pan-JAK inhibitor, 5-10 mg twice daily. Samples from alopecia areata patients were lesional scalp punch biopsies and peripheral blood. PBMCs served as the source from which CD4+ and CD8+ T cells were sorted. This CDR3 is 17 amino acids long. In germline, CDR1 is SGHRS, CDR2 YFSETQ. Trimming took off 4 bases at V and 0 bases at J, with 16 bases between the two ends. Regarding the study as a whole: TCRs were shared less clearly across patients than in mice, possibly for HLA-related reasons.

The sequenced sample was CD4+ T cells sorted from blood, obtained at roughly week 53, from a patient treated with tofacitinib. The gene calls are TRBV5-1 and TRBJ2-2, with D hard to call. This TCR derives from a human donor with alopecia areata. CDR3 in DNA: TGCGCCAGCAGCCCCCGGCCAGACGAAGCGAACACCGGGGAGCTGTTTTTT. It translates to CASSPRPDEANTGELFF.